Following are 6 T cell receptor beta chains from one sample sequenced in a study of blood T cell repertoires in COVID-19. Profiling relied on immunoSEQ multiplex PCR, and the TCRdb table lists in-frame clones only, not all of them. The sample shows approximately 250,000 clones, 80% to 90% of them seen only once. The sequenced material came from peripheral blood. Receptor source: a man aged 60 to 75 with acute or convalescent COVID-19.

Comments on this clone: In the same sample, other DNA sequences code for this CDR3. The chain employs TRBV6-1 and TRBJ2-1; 8 bases fit TRBD1. Looked up from germline, CDR1 is MNHNS and CDR2 is SASEGT. Unmatched junction bases numbered 3, after V lost 3 bases and J lost 8 bases. The CDR3 is 13 residues long. This chain's CDR3 is CASSEHRGYEQFF. CDR3 DNA sequence: TGTGCCAGCAGTGAGCACAGGGGGTATGAGCAGTTCTTC.

The chain employs TRBV11-1 and TRBJ1-1; 7 bases are shared with TRBD1. Trimming took 4 bases from V and 3 from J; bases not matched to a gene: 11. The CDR3 runs 16 residues. Germline CDR1 is SGHAT and CDR2 is FQDESV (reference sequence). The CDR3 protein is CASSSPYRQGYTEAFF. In DNA form, the CDR3 reads TGTGCCAGCAGCTCCCCATATCGACAGGGCTACACTGAAGCTTTCTTT.

This clone has only one observation. V is TRBV19 and J is TRBJ2-3; 10 nucleotides match TRBD1. V lost 3 bases to trimming and J lost 4 bases; unmatched junction nucleotides: 4. This CDR3 is built from 15 residues. In germline, CDR1 is LNHDA, CDR2 SQIVND (reference sequence). CDR3 in DNA: TGTGCCAGTAGTATGGGACAGGGGCGTGCAGATACGCAGTATTTT. It codes for CASSMGQGRADTQYF.

The gene calls are TRBV19 and TRBJ2-7; 10 nucleotides agree with TRBD2. J lost 3 bases, V lost 6 bases, and 11 bases had no gene match. CDR1 and CDR2 from the germline V gene are LNHDA and SQIVND (reference sequence). The CDR3 runs to 16 residues. Here the CDR3 DNA reads TGTGCCAGTAGCAGTCTAGCGGGAGATCGCATCTACGAGCAGTACTTC. Its translation is CASSSLAGDRIYEQYF.

This clone was seen once. The chain carries TRBV7-3 and TRBJ2-2, with TRBD2 matching 13 bases. The CDR3 totals 18 residues. With V trimmed by 4 bases and J by 3 bases, 8 bases remained unmatched. Germline CDR1 SGHTA, CDR2 FQGTGA. The CDR3 region is CASSSHGLAGVDTGELFF. The CDR3 DNA is TGTGCCAGCAGCTCCCATGGACTAGCGGGAGTGGACACCGGGGAGCTGTTTTTT. The full variable domain, rest sourced from reference TRBV7-3 and TRBJ2-2, is GAGVSQTPSNKVTEKGKYVELRCDPISGHTALYWYRQSLGQGPEFLIYFQGTGAADDSGLPNDRFFAVRPEGSVSTLKIQRTERGDSAVYLCASSSHGLAGVDTGELFFGEGSRLTVL.

This chain connects TRBV29-1 to TRBJ2-5; 9 bases map to TRBD1. Trimming took 7 bases from V and 5 from J; bases not matched to a gene: 8. Germline V gene sequence: CDR1 SQVTM, CDR2 ANQGSEA. The CDR3 totals 13 residues. The CDR3 DNA is TGCAGCGCAAAACAGGGGGCCGCGGAGACCCAGTACTTC. It specifies CSAKQGAAETQYF. Drawing the rest from reference TRBV29-1 and TRBJ2-5, the complete variable domain is SAVISQKPSRDICQRGTSLTIQCQVDSQVTMMFWYRQQPGQSLTLIATANQGSEATYESGFVIDKFPISRPNLTFSTLTVSNMSPEDSSIYLCSAKQGAAETQYFGPGTRLLVL.